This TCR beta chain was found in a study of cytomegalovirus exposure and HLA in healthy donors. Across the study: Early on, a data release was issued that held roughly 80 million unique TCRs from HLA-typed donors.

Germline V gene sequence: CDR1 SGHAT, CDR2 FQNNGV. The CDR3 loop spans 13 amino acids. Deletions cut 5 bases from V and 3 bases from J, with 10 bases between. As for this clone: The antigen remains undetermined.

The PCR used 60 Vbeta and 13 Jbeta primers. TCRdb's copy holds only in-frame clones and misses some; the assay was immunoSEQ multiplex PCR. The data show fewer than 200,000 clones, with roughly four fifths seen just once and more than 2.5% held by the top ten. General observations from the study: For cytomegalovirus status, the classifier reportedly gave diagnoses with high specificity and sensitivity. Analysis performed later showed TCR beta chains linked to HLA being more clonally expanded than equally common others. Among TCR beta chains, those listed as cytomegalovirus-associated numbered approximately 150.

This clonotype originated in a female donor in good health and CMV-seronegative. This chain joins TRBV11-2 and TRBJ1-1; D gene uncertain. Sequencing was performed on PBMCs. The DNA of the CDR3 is TGTGCCAGCAGCCACTCCCGGGACACTGAAGCTTTCTTT. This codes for CASSHSRDTEAFF.